The next 8 T cell receptor beta chains were all read from a single sample in a study of shared clonotypes between healthy human individuals. Profiled with immunoSEQ multiplex PCR; TCRdb holds only in-frame clones, not every one. This table holds about 640,000 clones, approximately 75% found once. Sequencing was carried out using memory CD4+ T cells sorted from blood. The sample's subset: CD45RA-negative fraction. These receptors came from a woman aged 25 to 45 in good health.

V is TRBV28 and J is TRBJ1-1, with unresolved D. Looked up from germline, CDR1 is MDHEN and CDR2 is SYDVKM. The CDR3 length is 16 residues. The V and J ends lost 4 bases and 0 bases respectively, with 15 bases between them. The CDR3 spells CASSSRFGQMNTEAFF. Written as DNA, the CDR3 is TGTGCCAGCAGTTCCCGTTTCGGGCAGATGAACACTGAAGCTTTCTTT.

The CDR3 nucleotides read TGTGCCAGCAGTTTAAACAGCTACAATGAGCAGTTCTTC. Its translation is CASSLNSYNEQFF. The chain has TRBV27 and TRBJ2-1; D is ambiguous. The V gene's germline CDR1 is MNHEY and CDR2 SMNVEV (reference sequence). The CDR3 runs to 13 residues. Deletions cut 2 bases from V and 3 bases from J, with 5 bases between.

This clone was recorded once. V and J are TRBV7-6 and TRBJ2-3; tentative D call: TRBD2 (5 bases). The CDR3 spans 13 residues. Trimming cost V 7 bases and J 2 bases, with 10 bases left between them. CDR1 is SGHVS, CDR2 FNYEAQ, per germline. This CDR3 is CASNERITDTQYF. DNA for the CDR3: TGTGCCAGCAACGAGCGGATCACAGATACGCAGTATTTT.

The gene calls are TRBV14 and TRBJ2-7; possibly TRBD1 for D (6 bases). The CDR3 sequence is 15 residues long. Between the trimmed V and J ends, which lost 1 base and 1 base, there was a span of 11 bases. CDR1 and CDR2 from the germline V gene are SGHDN and FVKESK. The CDR3 here is CASSQGLTGSYEQYF. As DNA, the CDR3 is TGTGCCAGCAGCCAAGGGCTTACAGGGTCCTACGAGCAGTACTTC.

This clone occurred a few times. This chain connects TRBV4-1 to TRBJ2-7, with TRBD2 matching over 8 bases. Germline loops: CDR1 MGHRA, CDR2 YSYEKL. The V segment lost 1 base and the J segment 1 base; nucleotides outside the gene matches: 6. The CDR3 extends over 16 amino acids. The CDR3 nucleotides are TGCGCCAGCAGCCAAGCTAGCGGGCCTGATTCCTACGAGCAGTACTTC. Translation: CASSQASGPDSYEQYF.

The chain couples TRBV11-2 to TRBJ2-3; no clear D. Trimming left V 11 bases short and J 2 bases short, with 14 bases between. Germline CDR1 is SGHAT and CDR2 is FQNNGV. CDR3 length: 13 amino acids. The CDR3 region has the DNA TGTGCCGGCACGGCAGGATACACAGATACGCAGTATTTT. Amino acid sequence: CAGTAGYTDTQYF.

The J gene is TRBJ2-3, the V gene TRBV28; D may correspond to TRBD1 or TRBD2 (5 bases each). This CDR3 has 18 residues. Germline-derived CDR1 and CDR2 are MDHEN and SYDVKM. V was clipped by 4 bases and J by 3 bases, with 23 bases between them. CDR3 in DNA: TGTGCCAGCAGTTCCACTAACCCCGGGACCATTACAACAGATACGCAGTATTTT. The encoded protein is CASSSTNPGTITTDTQYF.

This rearrangement joins TRBV28 to TRBJ1-1; D is ambiguous. From germline, CDR1 is MDHEN and CDR2 SYDVKM. The CDR3 has 13 amino acids. V lost 3 bases, J lost 9 bases, and 14 bases lay in between. This chain's CDR3 is CASSFPGRNQAFF. The CDR3 nucleotides read TGTGCCAGCAGTTTTCCGGGAAGAAACCAAGCTTTCTTT.